This TCR beta chain originates from a study of Graves' ophthalmopathy and Graves' hyperthyroidism (dated by TCRdb to the late 2010s). With regard to the full study: Peripheral blood was collected at initial diagnosis, prior to any treatment. To tell Graves' ophthalmopathy apart from Graves' hyperthyroidism, and to predict which patients would progress to ophthalmopathy, the study relied on TCR beta repertoire signatures. In total, 135 blood samples were TCR-sequenced: around 42 ophthalmopathy, 80 or so hyperthyroidism and some 17 hyperthyroidism-to-ophthalmopathy patients. To explore V-J signatures that separate ophthalmopathy from hyperthyroidism, a discovery set of approximately 100 patients was enrolled, consisting of about 41 with ophthalmopathy and about 60 with stable hyperthyroidism. The independent validation cohort included 18 hyperthyroidism patients plus 17 patients who later progressed from hyperthyroidism to ophthalmopathy. In a handful of hyperthyroidism patients, the T-cell repertoires found in thyroid tissue were compared with those found in blood. Once sampling was done, hyperthyroidism patients were given methimazole at a starting dose of 30 mg daily, while ophthalmopathy patients were given high-dose intravenous methylprednisolone. The approximately 90 discovery patients were divided at random into training and test sets in a 7:3 ratio. What the study reported, not specific to this receptor: Most of the expanded thyroid clonotypes with a frequency above 0.001 were also detected in blood, and it was suggested that the thyroid immune response may be reflected by blood repertoires. In cross-validation, the 13-signature model distinguished ophthalmopathy from stable hyperthyroidism with 85% to 90% sensitivity and about 84% specificity, and in the test set the corresponding values were roughly 80% and 76%. In validation, the model predicted ophthalmopathy progression with 55% to 71% sensitivity and 72.22% specificity; roughly eleven predicted patients were CT-confirmed with GO in a median of around 6 months. Sample size was not statistically predetermined, and group allocation was not concealed from the investigators.

TCR beta CDR3 regions were amplified from RNA transcripts for repertoire sequencing. The first round of RT-PCR was done with HTBI primers and the Qiagen OneStep RT-PCR kit, and was followed by a second round of multiplex PCR, then size selection and purification. Sequencing of the libraries was carried out on an Illumina HiSeq2000 in paired-end mode with 100 bp reads. As for the original processing: SOAPnuke was used to process the reads, removing any read that contained adapters or uncalled bases, had a mean Phred below 15, or lacked an exact match to the constant primer or identifier. COPE v1.2.5 was used to merge the high-quality paired reads. Unique nucleotide sequences were defined as clonotypes and aligned to IMGT TRB V, D and J references using MiTCR v1.1. Only V-J combinations with frequency above 0.0001 were analysed, covering over 98% of repertoires. For each V-J combination, a TCR clonal expansion and chaos score was defined as the ratio of F50 clonal expansion to chaos observed in the TCRdist matrix. Welch's t-statistics and random forest were used to narrow the features down to about a dozen V-J combinations, which were then fed into a naive Bayes classifier. The similarity between thyroid and blood repertoires was quantified using the Morisita-Horn index. The raw public reads went through TCRdb reprocessing: fastp at Q25, MiXCR clone calling, in-frame beta chains kept. Under each unique CDR3 protein, matching rows form one entry showing the most common genes and DNA. The V and J calls here are based on TCRdb, not the publication. The sample table shows hundreds of thousands of distinct CDR3 sequences, and over 20% are seen once. Jointly, the top ten make up around 6.5% of the sample.

The germline V gene supplies CDR1 SGHRS and CDR2 YFSETQ. There are 14 amino acids in the CDR3, from cysteine to phenylalanine inclusive. Left in the record is the CDR3 DNA by itself, 42 bases read in frame from the first base. Trimming leaves V shorter by 5 bases and J shorter by 6 bases, with the junction holding 5 bases beyond the gene matches. Hyperthyroidism was defined as stable when no progression to ophthalmopathy occurred within 18 months of follow-up. The hyperthyroidism patients were 18 to 65 years old and newly diagnosed, with a disease duration of less than 2 months. Patients were excluded if they had other autoimmune diseases, uncontrolled infections, pregnancy or lactation. Diagnosis was based on clinical symptoms, serum thyroxine, TRAb, thyroid ultrasound and orbital computed tomography. Ficoll-Paque density gradient centrifugation was used to isolate PBMCs from approximately 10 ml of fresh peripheral blood. Total RNA was extracted with Trizol reagent and quality-checked on an Agilent 2100 Bioanalyzer.

This clonotype appeared a few times. The clone's antigen remains unknown. No quality values exist for individual bases; no much larger clone is one base distant. The clonotype originates from a woman under 30 with stable Graves' hyperthyroidism. Some clones in this sample may be carry-over from other donors' samples. Donor details come from another sample of the same person, matched by shared clones. Material for sequencing was peripheral blood. The rearranged chain carries TRBV5-1 and TRBJ2-1; 10 central nucleotides agree with TRBD2. The CDR3 corresponds to CASSRLAGSNEQFF. The DNA sequence follows: TGCGCCAGCAGTAGACTAGCGGGTTCCAATGAGCAGTTCTTC.